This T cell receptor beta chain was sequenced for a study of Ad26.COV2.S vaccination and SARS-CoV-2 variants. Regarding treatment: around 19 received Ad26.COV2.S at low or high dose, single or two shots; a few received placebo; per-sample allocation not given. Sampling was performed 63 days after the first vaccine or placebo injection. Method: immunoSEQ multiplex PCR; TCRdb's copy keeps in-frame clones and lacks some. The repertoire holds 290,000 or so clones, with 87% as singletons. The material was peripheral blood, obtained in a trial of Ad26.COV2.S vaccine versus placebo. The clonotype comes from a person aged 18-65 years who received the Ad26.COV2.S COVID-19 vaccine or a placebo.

CDR3 DNA: TGTGCCAGCAGTGAAGTGTGGGGGCGCATAACTGGAAACACCATATATTTT. Translated, it gives CASSEVWGRITGNTIYF. The chain is built from TRBV6-1 and TRBJ1-3; D may be TRBD1 (6 bases). Trimming cost V 1 base and J 2 bases, with 15 bases left between them. This CDR3 region has 17 residues. Germline loops: CDR1 MNHNS, CDR2 SASEGT.